The rows below give T cell receptor beta chains drawn from one sample of a study of T cell repertoires in cytomegalovirus infection. TCRdb reprocessed the reads with MiXCR, giving one entry per CDR3 protein. This table has some 390,000 distinct CDR3 sequences, about a sixth appearing once. What was sequenced was PBMCs. The receptors derive from a human donor in good health (CMV status not recorded). Some clones in this sample may be carry-over from other donors' samples. CDR3s include the opening cysteine and the closing phenylalanine or tryptophan. D genes are given only for firm matches. Clone size, where shown, is once, few, many, or a class for clones that have expanded.

TGTGCCAGCAGCTCGACGGGTAATTCACCCCTCCACTTT | CASSSTGNSPLHF | - | TRBV7-2 | many | TRBJ1-6
TGTGCCAGTAGTATGTATTTTACAGATACGCAGTATTTT | CASSMYFTDTQYF | - | TRBV19 | - | TRBJ2-3
TGTGCCAGCAGCCCCCCCGGGACTAGCGGGGTTTACGAGCAGTACTTC | CASSPPGTSGVYEQYF | TRBD2 | TRBV7-9 | - | TRBJ2-7
TGTGCCAGCAGTTTGGGACTAGCGGCGAACACCGGGGAGCTGTTTTTT | CASSLGLAANTGELFF | TRBD2 | TRBV6-6 | many | TRBJ2-2
TGTGCCAGCAGCTTAGCGTGGGCAGGGGGACCGGATTCACCCCTCCACTTT | CASSLAWAGGPDSPLHF | TRBD1 | TRBV7-6 | many | TRBJ1-6
TGTGCCAGCAGCCCCAGACTAGCGGGAGGAGTTGGTGAGCAGTTCTTC | CASSPRLAGGVGEQFF | TRBD2 | TRBV14 | - | TRBJ2-1
TGTGCCAGCAGCTTAGATGGGGTCCAGCCCCAGCATTTT | CASSLDGVQPQHF | - | TRBV7-9 | few | TRBJ1-5
TGTGCCAGCAGCTTAGAGCCCCCGCCGGGCTCTTATGTGAAGACCCAGTACTTC | CASSLEPPPGSYVKTQYF | - | TRBV7-9 | many | TRBJ2-5
TGTGCCAGCTCACCAGGCAGCCAACGAGGGTACAATGAGCAGTTCTTC | CASSPGSQRGYNEQFF | - | TRBV18 | - | TRBJ2-1
TGTGCCACCTCCCTAGCGGGGGGGTACCAAGAGACCCAGTACTTC | CATSLAGGYQETQYF | TRBD2 | TRBV10-3 | few | TRBJ2-5
TGTGCCAGCACCCGGGACCCGCCTTACAATGAGCAGTTCTTC | CASTRDPPYNEQFF | - | TRBV7-2 | many | TRBJ2-1
TGTGCCAGCAGCCCCGTCGGCAATGAGCAGTTCTTC | CASSPVGNEQFF | - | TRBV18 | many | TRBJ2-1
TGTGCCAGCAGCCCACAGAGGCTCGAGCAGTTCTTC | CASSPQRLEQFF | - | TRBV11-2 | many | TRBJ2-1
TGTGCCAGCAGCTTAGAAGTGGCCTGGAAGAATACGCAGTATTTT | CASSLEVAWKNTQYF | - | TRBV7-8 | many | TRBJ2-3
TGTGCCAGCAGTTACGGCGTCGCTCCCAATGAGCAGTTCTTC | CASSYGVAPNEQFF | - | TRBV12-3/TRBV12-4 | few | TRBJ2-1
TGTGCCAGCAGCTTGGGCCCGAGCGGGGAAACCTACAATGAGCAGTTCTTC | CASSLGPSGETYNEQFF | TRBD2 | TRBV5-4 | few | TRBJ2-1
TGTGCCAGCAGCTTAGCCCCTAGCGGAGCCGGTTATGAGCAGTTCTTC | CASSLAPSGAGYEQFF | TRBD2 | TRBV7-6 | - | TRBJ2-1
TGTGCCAGTAGTCGGCTAGCGGGATCTCCCGCCGGGGAGCTGTTTTTT | CASSRLAGSPAGELFF | TRBD2 | TRBV19 | - | TRBJ2-2
TGTGCCAGCAGTTTGATCCGAAAAAACTATGGCTACACCTTC | CASSLIRKNYGYTF | - | TRBV28 | few | TRBJ1-2
TGTGCCAGCAGTTCATGGACTAGCGGGGGGATTGAGCAGTTCTTC | CASSSWTSGGIEQFF | TRBD2 | TRBV27 | few | TRBJ2-1
TGTGCCAGCAAGATGAACACTGAAGCTTTCTTT | CASKMNTEAFF | - | TRBV6-2/TRBV6-3 | many | TRBJ1-1
TGTGCCAGCAGTACAGGGGGCACAGCTTTCTTT | CASSTGGTAFF | TRBD1 | TRBV2 | - | TRBJ1-1
TGTGCCAGCAGTCGGGCTTACAGCTCCTACAATGAGCAGTTCTTC | CASSRAYSSYNEQFF | - | TRBV7-2 | many | TRBJ2-1
TGTGCCAGCAAGTGGGAGCTCCACAATGAGCAGTTCTTC | CASKWELHNEQFF | - | TRBV6-2/TRBV6-3 | - | TRBJ2-1
TGCGCCAGCAGCTTGGGACTAGCGGAGAGGGGAGAGACCCAGTACTTC | CASSLGLAERGETQYF | TRBD2 | TRBV5-1 | many | TRBJ2-5
TGTGCCAGCAGTCCAATTCCGGGCCAGCGGGCAGATACGCAGTATTTT | CASSPIPGQRADTQYF | - | TRBV6-2/TRBV6-3 | many | TRBJ2-3
TGTGCCAGCAGCTTATACCGACAGGGCCATTCTAGCACAGATACGCAGTATTTT | CASSLYRQGHSSTDTQYF | TRBD1 | TRBV7-6 | many | TRBJ2-3
TGCAGCGCGAACCGGGACAGAAACACCGGGGAGCTGTTTTTT | CSANRDRNTGELFF | TRBD1 | TRBV29-1 | few | TRBJ2-2
TGTGCCAGCAGCCTAGGATGGGTGGGCCGAGGTGAAAAACTGTTTTTT | CASSLGWVGRGEKLFF | - | TRBV14 | - | TRBJ1-4
TGCGCCAGCAGCCGGGACAGGGAGTTCGAAAAACTGTTTTTT | CASSRDREFEKLFF | TRBD1 | TRBV5-1 | many | TRBJ1-4
TGTGCCAGCAGCATCTCGACAGGTCTGGAGGCAGATACGCAGTATTTT | CASSISTGLEADTQYF | - | TRBV7-2 | many | TRBJ2-3
TGTGCCAGCAGCTTATTCAAGAGTGAGCAGTTCTTC | CASSLFKSEQFF | - | TRBV7-9 | many | TRBJ2-1
TGTGCCAGCTCACCCCAGCAGGGACCGAATCAGCCCCAGCATTTT | CASSPQQGPNQPQHF | - | TRBV18 | - | TRBJ1-5
TGTGCCAGCAGCTACGCAGCTAGCGGAGAAGAGACCCAGTACTTC | CASSYAASGEETQYF | TRBD2 | TRBV11-2 | many | TRBJ2-5
TGTGCCAGCAGTCCCCTTAGCGGGAGGGCGCAGACCGGGGAGCTGTTTTTT | CASSPLSGRAQTGELFF | TRBD2 | TRBV12-3/TRBV12-4 | few | TRBJ2-2
TGCGCCAGCAGCTTGGACGGCCCGCGGGATGAGCAGTTCTTC | CASSLDGPRDEQFF | - | TRBV5-1 | many | TRBJ2-1
TGTGCCAGCCAACCCTTCGCGGGCAATGAGCAGTTCTTC | CASQPFAGNEQFF | - | TRBV7-2 | - | TRBJ2-1